This entry is about one T cell receptor beta chain. This sample stems from a study of control samples from healthy donors and cancer patients. Here immunoSEQ multiplex PCR was the method, and the copy in TCRdb shows in-frame clones only, minus some. Among about 82,000 clones listed, more than 70% were seen once. There are 17 residues in the CDR3. Trimming pared 9 bases from V and 2 bases from J, leaving 25 bases between. Germline CDR1 and CDR2: SGHVS and FQNEAQ. Sample: blood. The TCR was taken from a man between 50 and 59 years old in good health. The chain combines TRBV7-8 with TRBJ1-2, with D possibly matching TRBD1 (6 bases). The CDR3 reads CASSLAPRGGPNYGYTF. CDR3 DNA sequence: TGTGCCAGTAGCCTGGCCCCCAGGGGTGGGCCGAACTATGGCTACACCTTC.